These 30 T cell receptor beta chains share one sample of origin, sequenced in a study of OX40 agonist ivuxolimab in advanced cancers. Only in-frame clones appear in the TCRdb table, and some are missing; sequencing was by immunoSEQ multiplex PCR. The sample holds about 69,000 clones; roughly nine tenths are singletons and the top ten take 5.5% to 8%. The sample consisted of CD4+ or CD8+ T cells sorted from blood, taken in a trial of the OX40 agonist ivuxolimab. These receptors were collected from an adult with an advanced solid tumor such as melanoma, head and neck, liver or kidney cancer.

This clone has just one count. J is TRBJ2-1 and V is TRBV29-1; tentatively, D is TRBD1 (5 bases). V lost 0 bases, J lost 8 bases, and 14 bases lay in between. Looked up from germline, CDR1 is SQVTM and CDR2 is ANQGSEA. CDR3 length: 14 amino acids. This CDR3 is CSVEEAGMWDEQFF. The CDR3 DNA is TGCAGCGTTGAAGAGGCAGGGATGTGGGATGAGCAGTTCTTC.

The gene calls are TRBV7-9 and TRBJ2-5; D gene uncertain. This CDR3 is built from 15 residues. Trimming stripped 0 bases from V and 4 bases from J, with 12 bases between. Per germline, CDR1 SEHNR and CDR2 FQNEAQ (reference sequence). The CDR3 nucleotides read TGTGCCAGCAGCTTAGCCGCTTTCTGGGGAGAGACCCAGTACTTC. Translated: CASSLAAFWGETQYF.

J is TRBJ2-7 and V is TRBV27, with D hard to call. This CDR3 region has 13 residues. Deletions cut 3 bases from V and 3 bases from J, with 9 bases between. Germline assignment: CDR1 MNHEY and CDR2 SMNVEV (reference sequence). The CDR3 DNA reads TGTGCCAGCAGTTTTGGTAGGGACTACGAGCAGTACTTC. Translated: CASSFGRDYEQYF.

The chain carries TRBV11-2 and TRBJ2-7, with no clear D. CDR1 and CDR2 from the germline V gene are SGHAT and FQNNGV. The CDR3 is made up of 16 amino acids. Trimming removed 5 bases from V and 3 bases from J, with 20 bases in between. CDR3 nucleotide sequence: TGTGCCAGCAGCCAGCAATATGGAACTGGATTCTACGAGCAGTACTTC. Protein product: CASSQQYGTGFYEQYF.

J is TRBJ2-1 and V is TRBV11-3; possible D gene TRBD2, 6 bases. Trimming pared 5 bases from V and 2 bases from J, leaving 13 bases between. This CDR3 contains 15 residues. CDR1 is SGHNT, CDR2 YENEEA, per germline. CDR3 residues: CASSLSGEPYNEQFF. Here the CDR3 DNA reads TGTGCCAGCAGCCTTAGCGGTGAACCCTACAATGAGCAGTTCTTC.

The chain uses TRBV19 and TRBJ2-1; D unclear. The CDR3 loop spans 16 amino acids. V lost 5 bases, J lost 0 bases, and 14 bases lay in between. The germline gives CDR1 LNHDA, CDR2 SQIVND (reference sequence). The CDR3 DNA sequence: TGTGCCAGTAGTCCCAACCATTATAGCTCCTACAATGAGCAGTTCTTC. Residues: CASSPNHYSSYNEQFF.

The rearrangement joins TRBV9 to TRBJ2-5, with TRBD2 matching over 8 bases. The CDR3 length is 14 residues. In germline, CDR1 is SGDLS, CDR2 YYNGEE. Trimming removed 0 bases from V and 4 bases from J; junction bases left unmatched: 2. The CDR3 here is CASSVETSAETQYF. The CDR3 DNA reads TGTGCCAGCAGCGTAGAGACTAGCGCAGAGACCCAGTACTTC. Full variable domain (remainder filled in from reference TRBV9 and TRBJ2-5): DSGVTQTPKHLITATGQRVTLRCSPRSGDLSVYWYQQSLDQGLQFLIQYYNGEERAKGNILERFSAQQFPDLHSELNLSSLELGDSALYFCASSVETSAETQYFGPGTRLLVL.

This clone was detected a few times. The genes are TRBV4-1 and TRBJ1-5, with TRBD1 as a possible D gene (6 bases). Germline CDR1 is MGHRA and CDR2 is YSYEKL. The CDR3 sequence is 15 residues long. The ends were cut back, 2 bases at V and 8 bases at J, with 16 bases in the middle. Here the CDR3 DNA reads TGCGCCAGCAGCCAAATACAGGGCCAGGGCGAGCCCCAGCATTTT. It is translated as CASSQIQGQGEPQHF.

The gene calls are TRBV27 and TRBJ2-3, with TRBD2 matching over 9 bases. This CDR3 is built from 16 residues. The junction had 5 bases not matched to a gene; V was cut back by 4 bases and J by 0 bases. Germline CDR1 is MNHEY and CDR2 is SMNVEV (reference sequence). As DNA, the CDR3 is TGTGCCAGCAGTTCCCGGACTAGCGCAAGCACAGATACGCAGTATTTT. The encoded protein is CASSSRTSASTDTQYF.

V and J are TRBV4-1 and TRBJ2-5; D is unclear. Deletions cut 4 bases from V and 4 bases from J, with 10 bases between. This CDR3 is 13 amino acids long. CDR1 is MGHRA and CDR2 is YSYEKL in the germline V gene. The CDR3 bases are TGCGCCAGCAGCCCGCCGCGTTCAGAGACCCAGTACTTC. It is translated as CASSPPRSETQYF.

This chain connects TRBV27 to TRBJ1-4, with D maybe TRBD1 (6 bases). The CDR3 contains 13 residues. CDR1 is MNHEY, CDR2 SMNVEV, per germline (reference sequence). V was shortened by 6 bases and J by 7 bases, with 12 bases between the two germline ends. The CDR3 region has the DNA TGTGCCAGCAGGCGGACAGTGGGTGAAAAACTGTTTTTT. This encodes CASRRTVGEKLFF.

The rearrangement links TRBV29-1 to TRBJ2-1; the D is unclear. The CDR3 is made up of 15 amino acids. Trimming removed 0 bases at V and 7 bases at J, with 16 bases between. From germline, CDR1 is SQVTM and CDR2 ANQGSEA. CDR3 in DNA: TGCAGCGTTGAAGATCATGTGGCTAGTAAAAATGAGCAGTTCTTC. Protein product: CSVEDHVASKNEQFF.

The J gene is TRBJ2-7, the V gene TRBV4-1; 9 nucleotides line up with TRBD1. V dropped 3 bases and J dropped 5; count of bases not matched to a gene: 11. Germline V CDR1 and CDR2: MGHRA, YSYEKL. The CDR3 has 16 amino acids. The CDR3 region is CASSHFPGQGSDEQYF. CDR3 nucleotide sequence: TGCGCCAGCAGCCATTTTCCGGGACAGGGATCAGACGAGCAGTACTTC.

The chain couples TRBV7-9 to TRBJ2-7; D possibly corresponds to TRBD1 (5 bases). The CDR3 covers 14 residues. The germline V and J ends were trimmed by 5 bases and 0 bases, with 11 bases remaining between them. The germline CDR1 and CDR2 sequences are SEHNR and FQNEAQ (reference sequence). This chain's CDR3 is CASSETESSYEQYF. The CDR3 nucleotides are TGTGCCAGCAGCGAGACAGAGAGCTCCTACGAGCAGTACTTC. Complete variable domain (other parts from reference TRBV7-9 and TRBJ2-7): DTGVSQNPRHKITKRGQNVTFRCDPISEHNRLYWYRQTLGQGPEFLTYFQNEAQLEKSRLLSDRFSAERPKGSFSTLEIQRTEQGDSAMYLCASSETESSYEQYFGPGTRLTVT.

V and J are TRBV30 and TRBJ2-7, with no clear D. The CDR3 covers 11 residues. Germline CDR1 reads GTSNPN; CDR2 reads SVGIG (reference sequence). The ends were cut back, 2 bases at V and 2 bases at J, with 4 bases in the middle. The CDR3 sequence: CAWSSAYEQYF. Here the CDR3 DNA reads TGTGCCTGGAGTTCGGCCTACGAGCAGTACTTC.

The chain uses TRBV5-1 and TRBJ2-7; a possible D gene is TRBD2 (6 bases). The CDR3 covers 16 residues. Deletions cut 2 bases from V and 1 base from J, with 16 bases between. Germline CDR1 reads SGHRS; CDR2 reads YFSETQ. CDR3 bases: TGCGCCAGCAGCTTCGGGCGGGGAGAAAGGTCCTACGAGCAGTACTTC. Its protein is CASSFGRGERSYEQYF. Supplemented by reference TRBV5-1 and TRBJ2-7, the full variable domain reads KAGVTQTPRYLIKTRGQQVTLSCSPISGHRSVSWYQQTPGQGLQFLFEYFSETQRNKGNFPGRFSGRQFSNSRSEMNVSTLELGDSALYLCASSFGRGERSYEQYFGPGTRLTVT.

J is TRBJ1-1 and V is TRBV19, with 9 positions matching TRBD1. In germline, CDR1 is LNHDA, CDR2 SQIVND (reference sequence). The trim removed 5 bases at V and 10 bases at J, leaving 5 bases unmatched. CDR3 length: 12 amino acids. CDR3 coding DNA: TGTGCCAGTAGTGGGGGACAGGGCCCAGCTTTCTTT. Protein: CASSGGQGPAFF.

As to this clone: The junction departs from the called germline gene at one end, perhaps through a read error. V and J are TRBV7-9 and TRBJ2-7; 10 nucleotides align to TRBD1. CDR1 and CDR2 (germline): SEHNR, FQNEAQ (reference sequence). The CDR3 has 10 amino acids. In DNA, the CDR3 is TGTGCCAGCAGCCGGGACAGGGGAGACTTC. It codes for CASSRDRGDF.

The chain joins TRBV7-9 to TRBJ2-7, with D tentatively TRBD1 (5 bases). The CDR3 extends over 13 amino acids. In germline, CDR1 is SEHNR, CDR2 FQNEAQ (reference sequence). V lost 5 bases and J 1 base, leaving 9 bases between the germline ends. The CDR3 spells CASSPDTSYEQYF. CDR3 DNA: TGTGCCAGCAGCCCGGACACGTCCTACGAGCAGTACTTC.

This clone is a singleton in its sample. This chain connects TRBV30 to TRBJ2-1; 7 bases are a match to TRBD1. With 1 base clipped from V and 4 bases from J, the junction kept 10 bases outside the gene matches. CDR3 length equals 16 residues. CDR1 and CDR2 (germline): GTSNPN, SVGIG (reference sequence). In nucleotides, the CDR3 is TGTGCCTGGAGTGATTACGAGGGGGCCCTATACAATGAGCAGTTCTTC. The encoded protein is CAWSDYEGALYNEQFF.

V usage is TRBV29-1 and J usage is TRBJ2-7, with a possible D match to TRBD1 (6 bases). Trimming removed 6 bases from V and 2 bases from J, with 14 bases in between. CDR1 SQVTM and CDR2 ANQGSEA come from the germline V gene. The CDR3 runs 13 residues. CDR3 region: CSVAQGHTYEQYF. CDR3 DNA: TGCAGCGTGGCTCAGGGGCACACCTACGAGCAGTACTTC.

In DNA, the CDR3 is TGTGCCACCAGCAGCCCAGGGTCTAGCTACGAGCAGTACTTC. It yields the protein CATSSPGSSYEQYF. V is TRBV15 and J is TRBJ2-7; maybe TRBD1 (5 bases). Trimming removed 3 bases from V and 3 bases from J, with 12 bases in between. The CDR3 contains 14 residues. Germline V gene lookup returns CDR1 LNHNV and CDR2 YYDKDF (reference sequence). The complete variable domain, with remaining parts taken from reference TRBV15 and TRBJ2-7, reads DAMVIQNPRYQVTQFGKPVTLSCSQTLNHNVMYWYQQKSSQAPKLLFHYYDKDFNNEADTPDNFQSRRPNTSFCFLDIRSPGLGDTAMYLCATSSPGSSYEQYFGPGTRLTVT.

This rearrangement joins TRBV13 to TRBJ2-5; D not resolved. Germline CDR1 is PRHDT and CDR2 is FYEKMQ (reference sequence). The CDR3 runs to 15 residues. Trimming pared 1 base from V and 6 bases from J, leaving 15 bases between. The CDR3 loop reads CASSLEATSFKTQYF. For the CDR3, the DNA is TGTGCCAGCAGCTTAGAAGCCACCTCTTTCAAGACCCAGTACTTC.

V usage is TRBV6-5 and J usage is TRBJ1-3; D remains unclear. Germline V gene sequence: CDR1 MNHEY, CDR2 SVGAGI. This CDR3 comprises 14 residues. Trimming pared 6 bases from V and 0 bases from J, leaving 9 bases between. In DNA, the CDR3 is TGTGCCAGCAGCCCCCAAAGCTCTGGAAACACCATATATTTT. Protein product: CASSPQSSGNTIYF.

V usage is TRBV7-2 and J usage is TRBJ2-1; D not certain. CDR3 length equals 16 residues. The V gene's germline CDR1 is SGHTA and CDR2 FQGNSA. Trimming took 1 base from V and 3 from J, leaving 13 bases between them. The CDR3 DNA reads as TGTGCCAGCAGCTTAGACGCATTTTTAGTCTACAATGAGCAGTTCTTC. Translating it yields CASSLDAFLVYNEQFF.

V gene TRBV11-2 combines with J gene TRBJ2-1, with D uncertain. The CDR3 extends over 12 amino acids. V lost 4 bases to trimming and J lost 5 bases, with 6 bases between them. Per the germline V gene, CDR1 is SGHAT and CDR2 is FQNNGV. The chain's CDR3 is CASSYLHNEQFF. Here the CDR3 DNA reads TGTGCCAGCAGCTATCTACACAATGAGCAGTTCTTC.

The chain is built from TRBV7-6 and TRBJ1-1; no definite D call. The ends were cut back, 4 bases at V and 1 base at J, with 10 bases in the middle. The germline gives CDR1 SGHVS, CDR2 FNYEAQ. This CDR3 contains 14 residues. The CDR3 spells CASSWAGGNTEAFF. The CDR3 DNA sequence: TGTGCCAGCAGCTGGGCAGGCGGGAACACTGAAGCTTTCTTT.

This chain joins TRBV13 and TRBJ2-1, with no clear D. This CDR3 has 15 residues. The ends were cut back, 4 bases at V and 0 bases at J, with 10 bases in the middle. Germline V lookup: CDR1 PRHDT, CDR2 FYEKMQ (reference sequence). CDR3 coding DNA: TGTGCCAGCAGCTCTGCTGGCGCCTCCTACAATGAGCAGTTCTTC. Amino acid sequence: CASSSAGASYNEQFF.

The chain uses TRBV19 and TRBJ1-5; D call uncertain. There are 18 residues in the CDR3. The V gene lost 3 bases and the J gene lost 0 bases, with 18 bases spanning the gap. Per the germline V gene, CDR1 is LNHDA and CDR2 is SQIVND (reference sequence). The CDR3: CASSISKGGPYSNQPQHF. The CDR3 bases are TGTGCCAGTAGTATCTCAAAGGGAGGACCTTATAGCAATCAGCCCCAGCATTTT.

This sequence joins TRBV27 and TRBJ1-2; no reliable D call. With 0 bases removed from V and 6 bases from J, the gap between germline ends came to 14 bases. Looked up from germline, CDR1 is MNHEY and CDR2 is SMNVEV (reference sequence). This CDR3 region has 15 residues. The CDR3 coding sequence is TGTGCCAGCAGTTTATCGTGGGCCGGGAGGGATGGCTACACCTTC. As protein: CASSLSWAGRDGYTF.